These T cell receptor beta chains were read from a single sample in a study of T cells after yellow fever vaccination. TCRdb re-called the 5' RACE reads through MiXCR, storing one row per CDR3 protein. The sample includes about 170,000 distinct CDR3 sequences, roughly 9.6% of them seen just once. Material: CD8+ T cells sorted from PBMCs, obtained 15 days after the yellow fever booster vaccination. The receptors were gathered from a man aged 18 to 35 who received the YFV17D yellow fever vaccine. Each CDR3 is given with its conserved first and last residue. A D gene is named only where the DNA matches it firmly. Where a row states a size, it is once, few, many or the class of an expanded clone; other rows omit it.

V gene: TRBV2
clone size: few
D gene: TRBD2
J gene: TRBJ2-7
CDR3 DNA: TGTGCCAGCAGTGAAGACCCAGCGGGGGGGCGCGAGCAGTACTTC
CDR3 protein: CASSEDPAGGREQYF

V gene: TRBV10-2
clone size: few
D gene: NA
J gene: TRBJ1-1
CDR3 DNA: TGCGCCGGAAACAGGGACGGGGGCACTGAAGCTTTCTTT
CDR3 protein: CAGNRDGGTEAFF

V gene: TRBV3-1
clone size: NA
D gene: TRBD1
J gene: TRBJ2-5
CDR3 DNA: TGTGCCAGCAGCCCCGGGACAGAAGAGACCCAGTACTTC
CDR3 protein: CASSPGTEETQYF

V gene: TRBV5-1
clone size: few
D gene: NA
J gene: TRBJ1-1
CDR3 DNA: TGCGCCAGCAGCTTGGAGGGAGCGTCGAACACTGAAGCTTTCTTT
CDR3 protein: CASSLEGASNTEAFF

V gene: TRBV6-2/TRBV6-3
clone size: NA
D gene: TRBD2
J gene: TRBJ2-3
CDR3 DNA: TGTGCCAGCAGCGGGACTAGAAGCACAGATACGCAGTATTTT
CDR3 protein: CASSGTRSTDTQYF

V gene: TRBV24-1
clone size: NA
D gene: NA
J gene: TRBJ2-1
CDR3 DNA: TGTGCCACCAGTGCTCTTGAGGGATACAATGAGCAGTTCTTC
CDR3 protein: CATSALEGYNEQFF

V gene: TRBV7-9
clone size: NA
D gene: NA
J gene: TRBJ2-3
CDR3 DNA: TGTGCCAGCAGCTTCTCCTCACCGGATACGCAGTATTTT
CDR3 protein: CASSFSSPDTQYF

V gene: TRBV29-1
clone size: many
D gene: TRBD1
J gene: TRBJ2-5
CDR3 DNA: TGCAGCGCAGAGGGACAGGGGTACGAGACCCAGTACTTC
CDR3 protein: CSAEGQGYETQYF

V gene: TRBV11-2
clone size: few
D gene: TRBD2
J gene: TRBJ2-5
CDR3 DNA: TGTGCCAGCAGCTTAGTCGGGGGGGGTGAGACCCAGTACTTC
CDR3 protein: CASSLVGGGETQYF

V gene: TRBV19
clone size: NA
D gene: TRBD2
J gene: TRBJ2-3
CDR3 DNA: TGTGCCACCCTTCCGGGGGGTTTAATAGCCCCTAGCACAGATACGCAGTATTTT
CDR3 protein: CATLPGGLIAPSTDTQYF

V gene: TRBV11-1
clone size: many
D gene: NA
J gene: TRBJ1-1
CDR3 DNA: TGTGCCAGCAGCTATACCGGTAATGGTCCCGGAGCTTTCTTT
CDR3 protein: CASSYTGNGPGAFF

V gene: TRBV9
clone size: few
D gene: NA
J gene: TRBJ1-3
CDR3 DNA: TGTGCCAGCAGCGTAGGAGGGGATTCTGGAAACACCATATATTTT
CDR3 protein: CASSVGGDSGNTIYF

V gene: TRBV3-1
clone size: NA
D gene: NA
J gene: TRBJ2-2
CDR3 DNA: TGTGCCAGCAGCCAAGGGGTGGGGGGCGCAGCCGGGGAGCTGTTTTTT
CDR3 protein: CASSQGVGGAAGELFF

V gene: TRBV29-1
clone size: NA
D gene: NA
J gene: TRBJ1-1
CDR3 DNA: TGCAGCGTTACGCCCTTGAACACTGAAGCTTTCTTT
CDR3 protein: CSVTPLNTEAFF

V gene: TRBV9
clone size: NA
D gene: NA
J gene: TRBJ1-4
CDR3 DNA: TGTGCCAGCAGCGACCCGCGGACGGGGGCAACTAATGAAAAACTGTTTTTT
CDR3 protein: CASSDPRTGATNEKLFF

V gene: TRBV30
clone size: few
D gene: NA
J gene: TRBJ1-4
CDR3 DNA: TGTGCCGACCGGACAGTAGCAACTAATGAAAAACTGTTTTTT
CDR3 protein: CADRTVATNEKLFF